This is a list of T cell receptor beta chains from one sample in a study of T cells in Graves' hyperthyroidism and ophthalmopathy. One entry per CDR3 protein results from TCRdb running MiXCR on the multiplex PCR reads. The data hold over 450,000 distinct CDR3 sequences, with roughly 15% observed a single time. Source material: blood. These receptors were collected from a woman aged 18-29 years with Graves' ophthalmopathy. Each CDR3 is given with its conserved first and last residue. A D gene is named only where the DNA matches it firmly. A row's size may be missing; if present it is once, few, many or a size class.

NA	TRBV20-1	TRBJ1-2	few	CSARVRGYTF	TGCAGTGCTAGAGTGCGTGGCTACACCTTC
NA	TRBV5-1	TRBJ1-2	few	CASSLLRDNSYGYTF	TGCGCCAGCAGCTTGTTACGGGACAACTCCTATGGCTACACCTTC
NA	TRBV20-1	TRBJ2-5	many	CSARDPGRATETQYF	TGCAGTGCTAGAGATCCCGGCAGGGCTACGGAGACCCAGTACTTC
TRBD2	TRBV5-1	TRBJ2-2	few	CASSLGLAGDRDTGELFF	TGCGCCAGCAGCTTGGGACTAGCGGGAGATCGGGACACCGGGGAGCTGTTTTTT
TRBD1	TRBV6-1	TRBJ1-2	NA	CASSRDRGGGYTF	TGTGCCAGCAGCAGGGACAGGGGAGGTGGCTACACCTTC
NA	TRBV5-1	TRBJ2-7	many	CASSLTATYEQYF	TGCGCCAGCAGCCTGACCGCTACCTACGAGCAGTACTTC
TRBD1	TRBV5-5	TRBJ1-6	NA	CASRPGQGHSPLHF	TGTGCCAGCAGACCCGGACAGGGGCATTCACCCCTCCACTTT
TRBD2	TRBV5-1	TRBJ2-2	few	CASSLEGSGRANTGELFF	TGCGCCAGCAGCTTGGAGGGTAGCGGGAGAGCGAACACCGGGGAGCTGTTTTTT
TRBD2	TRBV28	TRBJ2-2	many	CASRPGLAGRTGELFF	TGTGCCAGCAGACCGGGACTAGCGGGACGCACCGGGGAGCTGTTTTTT
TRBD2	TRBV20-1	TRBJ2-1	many	CSARGLIAGETNEQFF	TGCAGTGCTAGAGGCTTAATAGCGGGGGAGACCAATGAGCAGTTCTTC
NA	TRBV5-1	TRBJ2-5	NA	CASTQEGIETQYF	TGCGCCAGCACCCAGGAGGGAATAGAGACCCAGTACTTC
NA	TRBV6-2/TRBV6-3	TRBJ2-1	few	CASSYLGAEQFF	TGTGCCAGCAGTTACTTGGGTGCTGAGCAGTTCTTC
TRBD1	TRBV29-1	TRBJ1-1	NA	CSVGDRGLNTEAFF	TGCAGCGTTGGGGACAGGGGGCTGAACACTGAAGCTTTCTTT
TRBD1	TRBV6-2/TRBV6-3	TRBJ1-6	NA	CASSMARGTYNSPLHF	TGTGCCAGCAGTATGGCCAGGGGGACTTATAATTCACCCCTCCACTTT
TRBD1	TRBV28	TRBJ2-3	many	CASSMTGGPDTQYF	TGTGCCAGCAGTATGACAGGGGGCCCAGATACGCAGTATTTT
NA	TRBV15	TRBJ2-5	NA	CATKRGGQETQYF	TGTGCCACCAAAAGAGGGGGCCAAGAGACCCAGTACTTC
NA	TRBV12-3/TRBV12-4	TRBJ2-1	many	CASSTEVGSYNEQFF	TGTGCCAGCAGCACCGAGGTGGGGTCCTACAATGAGCAGTTCTTC
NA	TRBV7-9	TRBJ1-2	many	CASSPGPDRDYGYTF	TGTGCCAGCAGCCCAGGGCCCGATCGGGACTATGGCTACACCTTC
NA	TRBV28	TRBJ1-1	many	CASSSIGGTNTEAFF	TGTGCCAGCAGTTCGATTGGGGGAACGAACACTGAAGCTTTCTTT
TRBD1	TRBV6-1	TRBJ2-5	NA	CASSFTGGKETQYF	TGTGCCAGCTCTTTCACAGGGGGCAAGGAGACCCAGTACTTC
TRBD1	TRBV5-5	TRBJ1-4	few	CASSLIRTGSNEKLFF	TGTGCCAGCAGCTTGATCCGGACAGGGTCAAACGAAAAACTGTTTTTT
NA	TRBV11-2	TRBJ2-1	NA	CASSFGRVVYNEQFF	TGTGCCAGCAGCTTTGGCAGGGTGGTCTACAATGAGCAGTTCTTC
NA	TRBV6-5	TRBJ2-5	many	CASSYLLPGDGEETQYF	TGTGCCAGCAGTTACTTGCTACCCGGGGACGGGGAGGAGACCCAGTACTTC
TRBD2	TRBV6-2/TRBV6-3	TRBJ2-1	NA	CASSRTSGSIHNEQFF	TGTGCCAGCAGTCGGACTAGCGGGAGTATCCACAATGAGCAGTTCTTC
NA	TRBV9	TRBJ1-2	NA	CASSVGEGGYGYTF	TGTGCCAGCAGCGTAGGCGAGGGCGGCTATGGCTACACCTTC
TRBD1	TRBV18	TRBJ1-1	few	CASSPLLGTGERATEAFF	TGTGCCAGCTCACCACTTTTGGGGACAGGGGAGCGGGCCACTGAAGCTTTCTTT
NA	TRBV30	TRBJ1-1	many	CAWSPGRKNTEAFF	TGTGCCTGGAGTCCGGGACGGAAGAACACTGAAGCTTTCTTT
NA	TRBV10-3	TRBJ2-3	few	CAISDANTDTQYF	TGTGCCATCAGTGATGCCAACACAGATACGCAGTATTTT
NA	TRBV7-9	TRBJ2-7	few	CASSHDSYEQYF	TGTGCCAGCAGTCACGACAGCTACGAGCAGTACTTC
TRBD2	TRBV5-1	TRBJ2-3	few	CASSLTSGGRSTDTQYF	TGCGCCAGCAGCCTAACTAGCGGGGGTAGGAGCACAGATACGCAGTATTTT
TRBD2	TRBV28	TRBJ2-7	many	CASSLRLAGGPFNEQYF	TGTGCCAGCAGTCTACGACTAGCGGGGGGGCCTTTTAACGAGCAGTACTTC
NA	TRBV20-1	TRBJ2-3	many	CSASLSTDTQYF	TGCAGTGCTAGTCTTAGCACAGATACGCAGTATTTT
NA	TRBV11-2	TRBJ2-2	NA	CASSLSTANTGELFF	TGTGCCAGCAGTTTATCGACGGCGAACACCGGGGAGCTGTTTTTT
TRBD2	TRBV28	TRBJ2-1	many	CASRESGGYEQFF	TGTGCCAGCAGGGAGAGCGGGGGGTATGAGCAGTTCTTC
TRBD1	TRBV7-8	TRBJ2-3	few	CASSSHRGRGDTQYF	TGTGCCAGCAGCTCGCACAGGGGGCGCGGGGATACGCAGTATTTT
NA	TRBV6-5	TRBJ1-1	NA	CASSYSRVGAGTEAFF	TGTGCCAGCAGTTACTCGAGGGTAGGGGCGGGCACTGAAGCTTTCTTT
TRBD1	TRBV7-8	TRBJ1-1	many	CASSPQTGINTEAFF	TGTGCCAGCAGCCCGCAGACAGGGATTAACACTGAAGCTTTCTTT
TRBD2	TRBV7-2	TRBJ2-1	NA	CASSTRRLAGFLNEQFF	TGTGCCAGCAGCACGAGAAGACTAGCGGGCTTCCTCAATGAGCAGTTCTTC
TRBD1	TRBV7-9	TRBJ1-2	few	CASSFTTGPYGYTF	TGTGCCAGCAGCTTTACGACAGGGCCCTATGGCTACACCTTC
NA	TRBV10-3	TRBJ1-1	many	CAISESILDREAFF	TGTGCCATCAGTGAGTCGATACTCGACCGTGAAGCTTTCTTT
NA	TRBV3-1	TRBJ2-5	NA	CASSPRGAGQETQYF	TGTGCCAGCAGCCCTCGGGGAGCCGGCCAAGAGACCCAGTACTTC
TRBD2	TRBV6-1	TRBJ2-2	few	CASSGRGTSVTGELFF	TGTGCCAGCAGTGGGAGAGGGACTAGCGTCACCGGGGAGCTGTTTTTT
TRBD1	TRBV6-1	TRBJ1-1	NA	CASSWDSNMNTEAFF	TGTGCCAGCAGTTGGGACAGCAACATGAACACTGAAGCTTTCTTT
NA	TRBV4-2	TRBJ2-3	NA	CASSQEGVTDTQYF	TGTGCCAGCAGCCAAGAGGGCGTCACAGATACGCAGTATTTT
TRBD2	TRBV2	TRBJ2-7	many	CASKREGTMGGQYF	TGTGCCAGCAAGCGGGAGGGCACCATGGGGGGGCAGTACTTC
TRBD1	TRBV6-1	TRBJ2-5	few	CASRPGTGPPQYF	TGTGCCAGCAGACCCGGGACAGGCCCTCCTCAGTACTTC
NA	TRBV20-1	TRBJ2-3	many	CSASGPGTWYTQYF	TGCAGTGCTTCGGGCCCAGGGACGTGGTATACGCAGTATTTT
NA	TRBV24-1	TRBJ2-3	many	CATSDRRASTDTQYF	TGTGCCACCAGTGATAGGAGGGCATCCACAGATACGCAGTATTTT
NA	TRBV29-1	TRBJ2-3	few	CSVEDLWESEDTQYF	TGCAGCGTTGAAGATCTTTGGGAGTCGGAAGATACGCAGTATTTT
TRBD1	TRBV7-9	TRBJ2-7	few	CASSSSRDSLYEQYF	TGTGCCAGCAGCTCCTCTCGGGACAGCCTCTACGAGCAGTACTTC
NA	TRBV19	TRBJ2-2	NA	CASTSPPWDTLNTGELFF	TGTGCCAGTACCTCGCCCCCTTGGGACACCTTAAACACCGGGGAGCTGTTTTTT
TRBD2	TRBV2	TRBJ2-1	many	CASRDLRGGPHEQFF	TGTGCCAGCAGGGACCTGCGGGGGGGCCCCCATGAGCAGTTCTTC
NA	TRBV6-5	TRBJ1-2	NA	CASSSGPPKSNYGYTF	TGTGCCAGCAGTTCGGGCCCCCCGAAATCTAACTATGGCTACACCTTC
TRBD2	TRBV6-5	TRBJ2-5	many	CASSYSATSALQETQYF	TGTGCCAGCAGTTACTCGGCGACTAGCGCCCTCCAAGAGACCCAGTACTTC
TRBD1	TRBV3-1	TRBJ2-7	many	CASSQGQGAIEQYF	TGTGCCAGCAGCCAAGGACAGGGGGCAATCGAGCAGTACTTC
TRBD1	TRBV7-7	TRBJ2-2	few	CASSPFEQGAGELFF	TGTGCTAGCAGCCCCTTCGAACAGGGGGCCGGGGAGCTGTTTTTT
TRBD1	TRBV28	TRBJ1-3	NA	CASSQQGIGNTIYF	TGTGCCAGCAGTCAACAGGGGATTGGAAACACCATATATTTT
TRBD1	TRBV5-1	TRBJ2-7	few	CASSSDRANYEQYF	TGCGCCAGCAGCTCGGACAGGGCAAACTACGAGCAGTACTTC
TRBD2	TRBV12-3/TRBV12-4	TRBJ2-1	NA	CASSLARLAGGRNGQFF	TGTGCCAGCAGTTTAGCGCGTCTAGCGGGAGGGAGGAATGGGCAGTTCTTC